This T cell receptor beta chain was identified in a study of T cells after yellow fever vaccination. Overall study context: The fractions with low cell numbers were processed using SMART-Seq v4 Ultra Low Input. Overall study findings and caveats: The secondary response was weaker, and its peak arrived faster, on day 5 versus 15.

The authors made TCR cDNA by 5'RACE template switching, adding a universal primer site and UMIs. TCRdb passed the 5' RACE reads through MiXCR, listing each CDR3 protein once. The sample has hundreds of thousands of distinct CDR3 sequences; more than 3% are singletons. This clonotype appeared many times. Its antigen remains unknown. The sequencing used PBMCs, collected on the day of the yellow fever booster vaccination. This TCR derives from a man aged 18 to 30 who received the YFV17D yellow fever vaccine.

For the CDR3, the DNA is TGTGCCAGCTCACCGGGCAGAAGGAATAATTCACCCCTCCACTTT. Its translation: CASSPGRRNNSPLHF. The V gene is TRBV18, the J gene TRBJ1-6; D is unresolved. The CDR3 is 15 residues long. CDR1 is KGHSH and CDR2 is LQKENI in the germline V gene. Trimming took 3 bases from V and 5 from J, leaving 11 bases between them.